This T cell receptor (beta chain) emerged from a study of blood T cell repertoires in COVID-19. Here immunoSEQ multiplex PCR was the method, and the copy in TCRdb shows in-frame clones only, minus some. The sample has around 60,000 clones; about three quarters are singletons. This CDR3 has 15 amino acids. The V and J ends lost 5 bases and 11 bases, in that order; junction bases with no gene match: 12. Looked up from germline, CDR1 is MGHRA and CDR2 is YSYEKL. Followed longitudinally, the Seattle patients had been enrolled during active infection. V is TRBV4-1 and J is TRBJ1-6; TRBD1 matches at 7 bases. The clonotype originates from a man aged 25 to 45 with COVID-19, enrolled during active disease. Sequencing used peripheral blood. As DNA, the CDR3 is TGCGCCAGCAGCGGCTTGGACAGGTTTTTGGCACCCCTCCACTTT. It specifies CASSGLDRFLAPLHF.